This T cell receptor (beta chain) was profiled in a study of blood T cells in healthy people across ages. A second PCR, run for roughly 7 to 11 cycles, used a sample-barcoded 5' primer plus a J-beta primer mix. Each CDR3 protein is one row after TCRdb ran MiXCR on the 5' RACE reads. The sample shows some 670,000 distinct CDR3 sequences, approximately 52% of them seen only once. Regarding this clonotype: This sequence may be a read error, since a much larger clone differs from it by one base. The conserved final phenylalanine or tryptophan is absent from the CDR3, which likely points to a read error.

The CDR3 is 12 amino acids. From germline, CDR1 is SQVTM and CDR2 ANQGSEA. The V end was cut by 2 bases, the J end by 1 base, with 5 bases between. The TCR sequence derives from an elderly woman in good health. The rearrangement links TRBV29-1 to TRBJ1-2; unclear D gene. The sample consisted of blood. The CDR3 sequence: CSVENDNYGYTS. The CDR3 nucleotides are TGCAGCGTTGAAAATGATAACTATGGCTACACCTCC.